These T cell receptor beta chains were read from a single sample in a study of T cells in Graves' hyperthyroidism and ophthalmopathy. Each CDR3 protein is one row after TCRdb ran MiXCR on the multiplex PCR reads. The sample yields 700,000 to 850,000 distinct CDR3 sequences, 30% to 40% seen once. Input material: blood. These receptors originate from a middle-aged woman with Graves' hyperthyroidism. CDR3s include the opening cysteine and the closing phenylalanine or tryptophan. D genes are given only for firm matches. Only part of the rows carry a size: once, few, many, or a class if the clone is expanded.

TRBV9	few	-	CASSVRTGGAAGELFF
TRBV7-2	many	-	CASSLVIGSSEKLFF
TRBV7-6	few	-	CASSSHPTANYGYTF
TRBV7-9	many	-	CASSLEPSSVAFF
TRBV5-4	few	-	CASSLVYSGNTEAFF
TRBV7-8	-	TRBD1	CASSRSRETGGRAEAFF
TRBV24-1	-	TRBD1	CATSDRTGGSTEAFF
TRBV12-3/TRBV12-4	-	-	CASRPGQGITTIYF
TRBV24-1	many	-	CATSEPWTSTGELFF
TRBV6-1	-	TRBD1	CASGPGDRSSYYGYTF
TRBV6-5	once	TRBD1	CASMGQGTNYGFTF
TRBV25-1	-	-	CASSLGVAGRQPQHF
TRBV7-8	many	TRBD2	CASSSTSGRHTGELFF
TRBV24-1	-	TRBD2	CATSDPGGPADTQYF
TRBV6-4	many	TRBD1	CASSVRDRSYEQYF
TRBV12-3/TRBV12-4	few	TRBD1	CARLNRGHNYGYTF
TRBV5-1	-	TRBD2	CASSPGLAGGQEQFF
TRBV13	many	-	CASSSGAQPQHF
TRBV10-3	-	TRBD1	CAVRPGQQGELFF
TRBV20-1	few	TRBD2	CSAAPGLDPPNTGELFF
TRBV20-1	-	-	CSATGTVVEAFF
TRBV10-3	-	-	CAISAPGDEAFF
TRBV13	many	-	CASSHLGGTQETQYF
TRBV4-2	many	TRBD1	CASSQGRALDRRMTSSPLHF
TRBV2	-	-	CASSSDIDNSPLHF
TRBV19	many	-	CASHYAGDNQPQHF